The source of this TCR beta chain is a study of T cells in Graves' hyperthyroidism and ophthalmopathy. Study-wide background: Any treatment followed the collection of peripheral blood at initial diagnosis. Study-wide results and caveats: Researchers report that a 13 V-J model separated ophthalmopathy from stable hyperthyroidism.

Exclusion of a patient resulted from uncontrolled infection, other autoimmune disease, pregnancy or lactation. Diagnostic assessment was based on clinical symptoms, serum thyroxine and TRAb, thyroid ultrasound and orbital computed tomography. The V gene's germline CDR1 is GTSNPN and CDR2 SVGIG (reference sequence). The CDR3 is 14 residues long. V lost 2 bases and J lost 1, with 11 bases in between. There were TCR beta CDR3 regions amplified from RNA transcripts. The HTBI primer set was used in a first-round RT-PCR of the TCR CDR3. TCRdb recomputed calls from the multiplex PCR reads with MiXCR, one row per CDR3 protein. The repertoire has about 320,000 distinct CDR3 sequences, around 16% of them found once; the top ten carry around 34%. This clonotype was found many times. Antigen specificity is unknown.

Specimen: blood. The chain has TRBV30 and TRBJ1-1; the D gene is possibly TRBD1 (5 bases). This TCR came from a man in his thirties or forties with Graves' hyperthyroidism. In DNA form, the CDR3 reads TGTGCCTGGAGTTTCGGGGCTGCGAACACTGAAGCTTTCTTT. This gives the protein CAWSFGAANTEAFF.